These 23 T cell receptor beta chains came from one sample sequenced in a study of regulatory T cells in long-lasting Graves disease (dated by TCRdb to the early 2020s). The receptor library was made with multiplex PCR. This sample was sequenced with an Illumina HiSeq 4000. CDR3 regions were amplified by Arm-PCR with iRepertoire HTBI primers to construct TCR beta libraries. In TCRdb, the public reads were trimmed at Q25 with fastp and aligned with MiXCR, with productive beta chains retained. Each entry is one CDR3 protein sequence, shown with its most common DNA and genes. Present in this sample are roughly 260,000 distinct CDR3 sequences, approximately 18% of which were seen just once. 14% of the sample is in the top ten clones. Interpreted using the paper, the time point label stands for: newly diagnosed GD, antithyroid drugs for less than 3 months. For both TCR sequencing and RNA sequencing, RNA was extracted from PBMCs using TRIzol.

This sample also appeared in a second study, on T cells in Graves' hyperthyroidism and ophthalmopathy.

Sequencing was performed on peripheral blood mononuclear cells (PBMCs), taken at new diagnosis, from a patient treated with antithyroid drugs. The receptors were sampled from a woman aged 30 to 39 with Graves disease. Donor details come from another sample of the same person, matched by shared clones.

This clonotype was seen repeatedly, ten times or more. The rearrangement joins TRBV3-1 to TRBJ2-3; no clear D gene. The V gene lost 0 bases and the J gene lost 5 bases, with 15 bases spanning the gap. The CDR3 extends over 16 amino acids. Looked up from germline, CDR1 is LGHDT and CDR2 is YNNKEL (reference sequence). The CDR3 nucleotides read TGTGCCAGCAGCCAAGATATGGGTTCCGCAGGAGATACGCAGTATTTT. Translated: CASSQDMGSAGDTQYF.

About this clonotype: This clone may be a read error of a much larger clone one base away. The J gene is TRBJ2-1, the V gene TRBV7-9, with TRBD2 as a possible D gene (5 bases). The CDR3 length is 11 residues. Germline-derived CDR1 and CDR2 are SEHNR and FQNEAQ (reference sequence). CDR3 coding DNA: TGTGCCAGCACCGGGGAGAATGAGCAGCTCTTC. It translates to CASTGENEQLF.

This clonotype was seen ten or more times. The chain uses TRBV9 and TRBJ2-5, with D perhaps matching TRBD1 or TRBD2 (5 bases each). Germline CDR1 and CDR2: SGDLS and YYNGEE. The V gene lost 2 bases and the J gene lost 1 base, with 12 bases spanning the gap. The CDR3 consists of 15 residues. The CDR3 region has the DNA TGTGCCAGCAGCGTCTACGGGGCGTCCCAAGAGACCCAGTACTTC. Protein: CASSVYGASQETQYF.

This clonotype occurred a few times. V usage is TRBV6-2 or TRBV6-3 and J usage is TRBJ2-2; D perhaps matches TRBD2 (5 bases). The V and J ends lost 4 bases and 3 bases respectively, with 9 bases between them. CDR1 is MNHEY, CDR2 SVGEGT, per germline. The CDR3 has 14 amino acids. Written as DNA, the CDR3 is TGTGCCAGCAGTTCCCAGGACTACACCGGGGAGCTGTTTTTT. Translating it yields CASSSQDYTGELFF.

This clonotype was counted only a few times. V usage is TRBV25-1 and J usage is TRBJ2-7, with D possibly matching TRBD1 (6 bases). This CDR3 contains 12 residues. The germline V gene encodes CDR1 MGHDK and CDR2 SYGVNS. Trimming stripped 7 bases from V and 3 bases from J, with 10 bases between. In DNA form, the CDR3 reads TGTGCCAGCACGAAGACAGGCTACGAGCAGTACTTC. It codes for CASTKTGYEQYF.

On this clonotype itself: A much bigger clone sits one base away, suggesting this may be a read error. This rearrangement joins TRBV28 to TRBJ1-2; D remains ambiguous. The germline V gene has CDR1 MDHEN and CDR2 SYDVKM. The V end was cut by 5 bases, the J end by 4 bases, with 8 bases between. The CDR3 totals 12 residues. DNA for the CDR3: TGTGCCAGCAGTGTCCAGTCCTATGGCTACACCTTC. Protein product: CASSVQSYGYTF.

This clonotype was counted only a few times. This chain links TRBV14 with TRBJ2-4, with 7 bases aligning to TRBD1. The J segment lost 6 bases and the V segment lost 3 bases, leaving 5 bases of the junction unmatched. Per the germline V gene, CDR1 is SGHDN and CDR2 is FVKESK. This CDR3 has 14 amino acids. This CDR3 reads CASSQGQLRNIQYF. The CDR3 bases are TGTGCCAGCAGCCAGGGACAGCTGAGAAACATTCAGTACTTC.

The chain uses TRBV9 and TRBJ1-4; perhaps TRBD1 as D (6 bases). Trimming removed 0 bases from V and 6 bases from J, with 12 bases in between. Germline lookup yields CDR1 SGDLS and CDR2 YYNGEE. This CDR3 contains 15 residues. CDR3: CASSVGGGPDEKLFF. Here the CDR3 DNA reads TGTGCCAGCAGCGTAGGCGGGGGGCCTGATGAAAAACTGTTTTTT. The full variable domain, rest sourced from reference TRBV9 and TRBJ1-4, is DSGVTQTPKHLITATGQRVTLRCSPRSGDLSVYWYQQSLDQGLQFLIQYYNGEERAKGNILERFSAQQFPDLHSELNLSSLELGDSALYFCASSVGGGPDEKLFFGSGTQLSVL.

This clonotype appeared many times. The CDR3, as DNA: TGTGCCAGCAGCTTAAGGCAGGGGGCGCTTATAGGTGAAGCTTTCTTT. Protein: CASSLRQGALIGEAFF. The chain combines TRBV7-9 with TRBJ1-1; the match to TRBD1 covers 8 bases. J lost 7 bases, V lost 2 bases, and 12 bases had no gene match. This CDR3 has 16 amino acids. The germline V gene has CDR1 SEHNR and CDR2 FQNEAQ (reference sequence).

The chain combines TRBV5-4 with TRBJ2-1; 11 bases are a match to TRBD2. CDR3 length: 16 residues. Germline CDR1 SGHNT, CDR2 YYREEE (reference sequence). Trimming took 4 bases from V and 6 from J; bases not matched to a gene: 9. The CDR3 spells CASSDTLAGGRNEQFF. The CDR3 region has the DNA TGTGCCAGCAGCGACACATTAGCGGGGGGGCGCAATGAGCAGTTCTTC.

In this sample, this clonotype turned up many times. J is TRBJ2-3 and V is TRBV27, with D perhaps assigned TRBD1 or TRBD2 (5 bases each). Germline CDR1 is MNHEY and CDR2 is SMNVEV (reference sequence). V was pared by 5 bases and J by 0 bases, with 24 bases between. This CDR3 region has 19 residues. This CDR3 reads CASSQKGLWTGSSTDTQYF. The CDR3 DNA reads as TGTGCCAGCAGTCAAAAGGGGCTATGGACGGGGTCTAGCACAGATACGCAGTATTTT.

A note on this clonotype: A far more abundant clone sits one base away, making this likely a read error. The chain has TRBV20-1 and TRBJ2-7; D call uncertain. Germline V lookup: CDR1 DFQATT, CDR2 SNEGSKA (reference sequence). The ends were cut back, 3 bases at V and 7 bases at J, with 22 bases in the middle. The CDR3 spans 15 residues. CDR3 in amino acids: CSASGLGGVYNEQYF. The CDR3 DNA reads as TGCAGTGCTAGTGGGCTGGGCGGAGTTTACAATGAGCAGTACTTC.

This clonotype was seen many times. The J gene is TRBJ2-3, the V gene TRBV20-1, with D perhaps assigned TRBD1 or TRBD2 (5 bases each). The CDR3 has 14 amino acids. The V gene lost 7 bases and the J gene lost 2 bases, with 16 bases spanning the gap. Germline V gives CDR1 DFQATT, CDR2 SNEGSKA (reference sequence). CDR3: CSDQGSGPTDTQYF. The CDR3 nucleotides are TGCAGTGACCAAGGATCGGGGCCCACAGATACGCAGTATTTT.

This clonotype was recorded many times. The CDR3 DNA reads as TGTGCCAGCAGCTCATCGAGCTCCTATAATTCACCCCTCCACTTT. Encoded protein: CASSSSSSYNSPLHF. The chain is built from TRBV3-1 and TRBJ1-6; no clear D. V lost 5 bases to trimming and J lost 0 bases, with 8 bases between them. The CDR3 length is 15 residues. From germline, CDR1 is LGHDT and CDR2 YNNKEL (reference sequence).

This clonotype was detected ten times or more. The chain recombines TRBV3-1 with TRBJ2-7; TRBD2 agrees at 12 bases. From germline, CDR1 is LGHDT and CDR2 YNNKEL (reference sequence). This CDR3 region has 14 residues. After removal of 3 bases from V and 6 bases from J, the junction contained 3 bases not matched to a gene. The CDR3 DNA reads as TGTGCCAGCAGCCAGACTAGCGGGGGCGCCGAGCAGTACTTC. Protein product: CASSQTSGGAEQYF.

This clonotype showed up just a few times. This clone may be a read error of a much larger clone one base away. CDR3 sequence (DNA): TGTGCCAGCGGCCAGGACGGAACCGTTGGCTACACCTTC. Translated, it gives CASGQDGTVGYTF. V usage is TRBV7-9 and J usage is TRBJ1-2, with D hard to call. CDR1 and CDR2 (germline): SEHNR, FQNEAQ (reference sequence). The CDR3 runs 13 residues. Trimming took off 8 bases at V and 7 bases at J, with 17 bases between the two ends.

This clonotype was counted many times. The V call is TRBV20-1, the J call TRBJ1-2; D gene ambiguous. Germline assignment: CDR1 DFQATT and CDR2 SNEGSKA (reference sequence). Trimming pared 0 bases from V and 8 bases from J, leaving 10 bases between. The CDR3 length is 12 residues. Here the CDR3 reads CSARDIRGGYTF. The CDR3 DNA reads as TGCAGTGCTAGAGATATTAGAGGGGGCTACACCTTC.

This clonotype was counted ten times or more. This sequence joins TRBV5-6 and TRBJ2-7; perhaps D is TRBD1 or TRBD2 (6 bases each). This CDR3 has 15 residues. Germline CDR1 and CDR2: SGHDT and YYEEEE. Trimming cost V 3 bases and J 3 bases, with 16 bases left between them. The CDR3 spells CASSYRDLTGYEQYF. The CDR3 DNA reads as TGTGCCAGCAGCTACAGGGACTTGACTGGCTACGAGCAGTACTTC.

This clonotype occurred many times. V and J are TRBV5-1 and TRBJ1-3; perhaps TRBD1 as D (5 bases). CDR3 length: 14 residues. V shed 5 bases and J shed 0 bases, with 9 bases lying between them. Germline lookup yields CDR1 SGHRS and CDR2 YFSETQ. CDR3 sequence: CASSETDSGNTIYF. The CDR3 DNA is TGCGCCAGCAGTGAGACAGACTCTGGAAACACCATATATTTT.

This clonotype showed up many times. This CDR3 reads CASSRTGGLGAFF. The CDR3, as DNA: TGTGCCAGCAGCCGGACAGGGGGCTTGGGAGCTTTCTTT. The chain has TRBV7-2 and TRBJ1-1; 11 nucleotides align to TRBD1. After removal of 5 bases from V and 10 bases from J, the junction contained 6 bases not matched to a gene. The CDR3 is made up of 13 amino acids. Germline V gives CDR1 SGHTA, CDR2 FQGNSA.

This clonotype was counted ten times or more. The V and J genes are TRBV7-9 and TRBJ2-5, with unresolved D. This CDR3 comprises 13 residues. Germline V gives CDR1 SEHNR, CDR2 FQNEAQ (reference sequence). V was shortened by 2 bases and J by 4 bases, with 8 bases between the two germline ends. The CDR3 loop is CASSLSLRETQYF. CDR3 sequence (DNA): TGTGCCAGCAGCTTAAGTCTCCGAGAGACCCAGTACTTC.

In its sample, this clonotype was seen many times. The chain is built from TRBV6-2 or TRBV6-3 and TRBJ2-4; D uncertain. The germline gives CDR1 MNHEY, CDR2 SVGEGT. The V end lost 3 bases, the J end lost 0 bases, and 6 bases lay between the germline ends. CDR3 length: 14 amino acids. The CDR3 here is CASSYSLAKNIQYF. The DNA for the CDR3 is TGTGCCAGCAGTTATTCTCTAGCCAAAAACATTCAGTACTTC.

Turning to this clonotype: This may stem from a read error, because a much larger clone lies one nucleotide away. The final CDR3 position lacks the conserved phenylalanine or tryptophan, pointing to a likely read error. The V call is TRBV5-6, the J call TRBJ2-5, with D perhaps TRBD2 (5 bases). This CDR3 region has 12 residues. CDR1 is SGHDT and CDR2 is YYEEEE in the germline V gene. Trimming removed 4 bases from V and 2 bases from J, with 6 bases in between. The CDR3 DNA sequence: TGTGCCAGCAGCCGGGGACAAGAGACCCAGTACTTA. It yields the protein CASSRGQETQYL.